This TCR beta chain was sequenced for a study of neurological immune-mediated disorders. Findings and caveats of the study: The study found no CDR3 amino acid sequences shared by expanded clones across subjects, suggesting private repertoires in all groups.

cDNA was made by 5'RACE with 10-nucleotide random UMIs. Whenever a sequencing run was performed, it yielded over 170 million TCR-beta sequences from 15-18 subjects. TCRdb independently ran MiXCR on the 5' RACE reads; one entry per CDR3 protein. The sample consists of some 28,000 distinct CDR3 sequences, 9.5% to 15% of them appearing once. Germline-derived CDR1 and CDR2 are SGHRS and YFSETQ. V trimming: 4 bases; J trimming: 6 bases; junction bases outside the gene matches: 13. The CDR3 totals 16 residues. This clonotype was recorded at least ten times. Its target is not known. This receptor was obtained from a man aged 60 to 75 in good health. The chain is built from TRBV5-1 and TRBJ2-1; 7 bases are a match to TRBD1. The specimen sequenced was PBMCs. Written as DNA, the CDR3 is TGCGCCAGCAGCCCGAGGACAGGACATCGCTCCAATGAGCAGTTCTTC. This encodes CASSPRTGHRSNEQFF.